This TCR beta chain was sequenced for a study of blood T cell repertoires in COVID-19. In the study overall: Nucleic acid was either cDNA or gDNA, and it came from T cells, B-cell-depleted T cells, or PBMCs.

In the original workflow: Amplified reference gene primers provided the basis for estimating nucleated cell counts. Here immunoSEQ multiplex PCR was the method, and the copy in TCRdb shows in-frame clones only, minus some. V, J and clone size were drawn from that table, and D and trimming were deduced from the DNA. Of roughly 120,000 clones listed, 90% are singletons. The germline gives CDR1 LNHDA, CDR2 SQIVND (reference sequence). V gave up 7 bases and J gave up 5 bases, with 5 bases separating them. The CDR3 covers 11 residues. This sequence was found in a human donor with active COVID-19. The donor label of this sample is uncertain. The rearrangement uses TRBV19 and TRBJ2-2, with unresolved D. Sequencing was done on a sample of peripheral blood. CDR3: CASTGTGELFF. As DNA, the CDR3 is TGTGCCAGTACCGGTACCGGGGAGCTGTTTTTT.